Described below is a single TCR beta chain sequence and its context. This clonotype was counted at least ten times. What antigen it recognizes has not been identified. Base qualities are not provided; no much larger clone lies one nucleotide away. The data stem from a study. Instrument on record: Illumina MiSeq. The public reads were run again by TCRdb, first through fastp at Q25 and then through MiXCR, and only productive beta chains were kept. Records with the same CDR3 protein are collapsed into one entry carrying the most frequent genes and DNA. Across this sample there are just under 6,000 distinct CDR3 sequences, with roughly 10% seen only once. Jointly, the top ten make up 5.4% of the sample. This receptor was obtained from a human donor with rheumatoid arthritis. Sequenced sample: CD4+ T cells from synovial fluid.

The CDR3 protein: CASSQDLAGGTDTQYF. The DNA sequence follows: TGTGCCAGCAGCCAAGATTTAGCGGGAGGAACAGATACGCAGTATTTT. Recombination joined TRBV3-1 with TRBJ2-3; TRBD2 lines up with 10 middle nucleotides. V loses 0 bases at its end and J loses 3 bases; junction bases beyond the gene matches: 3. The CDR3 spans 16 residues, from the cysteine through the phenylalanine. The read is trimmed to its CDR3 DNA, 48 bases read in frame from base 1. As encoded in the germline V gene (reference sequence), CDR1 is LGHDT while CDR2 is YNNKEL.